This T cell receptor (beta chain) was sequenced for a study of T cell responses to AZD1222 COVID-19 vaccine. Study-level findings and limits: Reportedly, close to half of spike-specific TCRs are directed against unmutated variant regions. With dominance at 160-218 and 743-854, vaccine-associated CD4 TCRs spanned spike. Repertoire samples came only from after the peak T cell response.

The table lists this clone with a count of one. Its antigen is not identified. Looked up from germline, CDR1 is MNHEY and CDR2 is SVGEGT. The CDR3 runs 15 residues. The trim removed 2 bases at V and 2 bases at J, leaving 3 bases unmatched. Some clones are missing from TCRdb's copy, which holds only in-frame ones; the method was immunoSEQ multiplex PCR. Of some 80,000 clones listed, more than 60% were seen once; the top ten hold approximately 27%. The receptor was isolated from an adult who received the MenACWY meningococcal vaccine as a control. Source: peripheral blood, taken 28 days after the second dose of the MenACWY control vaccine. This chain connects TRBV6-2 or TRBV6-3 to TRBJ1-5, with TRBD1 matching 7 bases. CDR3 nucleotides: TGTGCCAGCAGTTACCGACAGGGCGGCAATCAGCCCCAGCATTTT. Protein sequence: CASSYRQGGNQPQHF.